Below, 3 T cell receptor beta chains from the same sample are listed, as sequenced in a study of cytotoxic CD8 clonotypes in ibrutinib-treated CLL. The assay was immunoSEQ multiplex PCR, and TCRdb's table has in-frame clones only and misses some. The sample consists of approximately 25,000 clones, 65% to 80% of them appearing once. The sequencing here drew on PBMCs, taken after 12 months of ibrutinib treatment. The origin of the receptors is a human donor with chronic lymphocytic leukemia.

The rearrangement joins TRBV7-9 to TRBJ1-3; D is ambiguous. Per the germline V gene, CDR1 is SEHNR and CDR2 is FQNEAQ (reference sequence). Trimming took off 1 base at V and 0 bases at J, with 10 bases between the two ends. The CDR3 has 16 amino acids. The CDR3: CASSLVTASSGNTIYF. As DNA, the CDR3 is TGTGCCAGCAGCTTAGTCACAGCCTCCTCTGGAAACACCATATATTTT.

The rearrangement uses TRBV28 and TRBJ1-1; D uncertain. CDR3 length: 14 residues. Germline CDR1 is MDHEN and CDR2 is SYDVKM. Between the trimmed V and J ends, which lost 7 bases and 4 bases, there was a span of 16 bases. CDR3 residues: CASIEGPSATEAFF. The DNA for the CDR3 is TGTGCCAGCATAGAAGGCCCATCAGCCACTGAAGCTTTCTTT.

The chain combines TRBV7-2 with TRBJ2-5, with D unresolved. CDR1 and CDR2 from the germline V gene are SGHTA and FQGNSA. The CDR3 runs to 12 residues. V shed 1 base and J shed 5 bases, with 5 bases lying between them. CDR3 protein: CASSLGRETQYF. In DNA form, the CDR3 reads TGTGCCAGCAGCTTAGGTCGGGAGACCCAGTACTTC.